The 26 T cell receptor beta chains below were found in one sample sequenced in a study of T-cell reconstitution after alpha-beta-depleted transplantation in children. The library targeted TCRbeta and was prepared with unique molecular identifiers. TCRdb called the PCR reads again in MiXCR, with one record for every CDR3 protein. The sample records about 500,000 distinct CDR3 sequences, about an eighth being singletons. The specimen was PBMCs, mostly from graft donor cells, collected 180 days after TCRalphabeta/CD19-depleted stem cell transplant. These receptors came from a female patient aged 2-10 years who had a stem cell transplant for aplastic anemia, so the T cells may come from the graft donor.

This chain connects TRBV24-1 to TRBJ2-2; tentative D call: TRBD1 (6 bases). Germline assignment: CDR1 KGHDR and CDR2 SFDVKD. The CDR3 loop spans 15 amino acids. V was clipped by 4 bases and J by 6 bases, with 14 bases between them. DNA for the CDR3: TGTGCCACCAGTGAACGGGACACCTCCCCCGGGGAGCTGTTTTTT. Amino acid sequence: CATSERDTSPGELFF.

This clonotype was observed a few times. The gene calls are TRBV29-1 and TRBJ1-2; D not resolved. V was cut by 1 base and J by 8 bases, with 8 bases left in between. CDR3 length equals 11 residues. Germline loops: CDR1 SQVTM, CDR2 ANQGSEA. The CDR3 nucleotides are TGCAGCGTTGAAGCAGGTGGCGGCTACACCTTC. Its protein is CSVEAGGGYTF.

The chain has TRBV21-1 and TRBJ2-1. TRBV21-1 is marked as a pseudogene. The CDR3 consists of 18 residues. The CDR3 bases are TGTGCCAGCAGCAACCCAAAATCGCCGACTGGTTACTACAATGAGCAGTTCTTC. It codes for CASSNPKSPTGYYNEQFF.

V usage is TRBV4-3 and J usage is TRBJ1-1; D not certain. The ends were cut back, 0 bases at V and 1 base at J, with 9 bases in the middle. This CDR3 has 15 residues. CDR1 is LGHNA, CDR2 YSLEER, per germline. The CDR3 region is CASSQDLDPNTEAFF. DNA of the CDR3: TGCGCCAGCAGCCAAGATCTCGACCCGAACACTGAAGCTTTCTTT.

The chain is built from TRBV7-9 and TRBJ2-3; no reliable D call. CDR1 is SEHNR and CDR2 is FQNEAQ in the germline V gene (reference sequence). The CDR3 runs 15 residues. Trimming took 5 bases from V and 0 from J, leaving 12 bases between them. This CDR3 reads CASSPVSASTDTQYF. The CDR3 bases are TGTGCCAGCAGCCCCGTTTCAGCTAGCACAGATACGCAGTATTTT. Together with reference TRBV7-9 and TRBJ2-3, the CDR3 gives the full variable domain: DTGVSQNPRHKITKRGQNVTFRCDPISEHNRLYWYRQTLGQGPEFLTYFQNEAQLEKSRLLSDRFSAERPKGSFSTLEIQRTEQGDSAMYLCASSPVSASTDTQYFGPGTRLTVL.

The chain recombines TRBV27 with TRBJ2-1; 13 bases fit TRBD2. Germline-derived CDR1 and CDR2 are MNHEY and SMNVEV (reference sequence). The ends lost 8 bases at V and 6 bases at J; junction bases unmatched: 13. This CDR3 comprises 17 residues. CDR3 coding DNA: TGTGCCAGCGCTTACTCCGGACTAGCGGGAGCGACCAATGAGCAGTTCTTC. Translated, it gives CASAYSGLAGATNEQFF.

Notes on this clonotype: A much larger clone lies one base from this, so it may be a read error. The chain has TRBV24-1 and TRBJ2-2; D might be TRBD1 or TRBD2, each matching 6 bases. CDR1 and CDR2 from the germline V gene are KGHDR and SFDVKD. The CDR3 sequence is 16 residues long. The CDR3 sequence is CATSVRGPGNTGDLFF. CDR3 DNA: TGTGCCACATCCGTCCGGGGGCCGGGGAACACCGGGGACCTGTTTTTT.

This clonotype came up a few times. The chain recombines TRBV27 with TRBJ2-1; D call uncertain. V was shortened by 2 bases and J by 4 bases, with 15 bases between the two germline ends. Germline values: CDR1 MNHEY, CDR2 SMNVEV (reference sequence). CDR3 length: 16 residues. CDR3 protein: CASSLLPTVKYNEQFF. The CDR3 nucleotides read TGTGCCAGCAGTTTACTTCCCACCGTAAAATACAATGAGCAGTTCTTC.

This clonotype was seen ten or more times. This sequence joins TRBV28 and TRBJ2-5; no reliable D call. The CDR3 runs 20 residues. V was shortened by 8 bases and J by 0 bases, with 31 bases between the two germline ends. Germline V lookup: CDR1 MDHEN, CDR2 SYDVKM. The CDR3 here is CASGPQRNFFRSPYQETQYF. CDR3 nucleotides: TGTGCCAGCGGGCCCCAGCGCAATTTTTTCCGGTCCCCGTACCAAGAGACCCAGTACTTC.

The CDR3 here is CASSAAGGEQYF. Written as DNA, the CDR3 is TGTGCCAGCAGCGCCGCAGGGGGCGAGCAGTACTTC. The chain carries TRBV9 and TRBJ2-7, with TRBD1 matching 7 bases. CDR3 length: 12 amino acids. Germline CDR1 is SGDLS and CDR2 is YYNGEE. Trimming cost V 3 bases and J 6 bases; bases outside gene matches: 3. The variable domain in full, completed from reference TRBV9 and TRBJ2-7, reads DSGVTQTPKHLITATGQRVTLRCSPRSGDLSVYWYQQSLDQGLQFLIQYYNGEERAKGNILERFSAQQFPDLHSELNLSSLELGDSALYFCASSAAGGEQYFGPGTRLTVT.

V gene TRBV18 combines with J gene TRBJ2-7, with 7 bases aligning to TRBD1. This CDR3 is built from 14 residues. V lost 1 base, J lost 1 base, and 1 base stayed unmatched. Per the germline V gene, CDR1 is KGHSH and CDR2 is LQKENI. CDR3 nucleotide sequence: TGTGCCAGCTCACCACGCAGGGGGTCCTACGAGCAGTACGTC. Its translation is CASSPRRGSYEQYV.

This clonotype showed up just a few times. V usage is TRBV2 and J usage is TRBJ2-3, with 8 bases matching TRBD2. J was trimmed by 5 bases and V by 6 bases; bases with no gene match: 10. The CDR3 runs 15 residues. Per germline, CDR1 SNHLY and CDR2 FYNNEI. The CDR3 spells CASSERLAIEDTQYF. The DNA of the CDR3 is TGTGCCAGCAGCGAAAGACTAGCGATCGAAGATACGCAGTATTTT.

The chain joins TRBV5-5 to TRBJ1-1; 7 bases line up with TRBD1. The CDR3 is made up of 14 amino acids. Germline V gene sequence: CDR1 SGHKS, CDR2 YYEKEE (reference sequence). V dropped 4 bases and J dropped 2; count of bases not matched to a gene: 5. CDR3 DNA sequence: TGTGCCAGCAGCGCCACAGGGGATAACACTGAAGCTTTCTTT. Encoded protein: CASSATGDNTEAFF.

This clonotype was seen more than once but under ten times. This chain joins TRBV20-1 and TRBJ1-1; 9 bases are shared with TRBD1. J was trimmed by 0 bases and V by 6 bases; bases with no gene match: 5. Germline V gives CDR1 DFQATT, CDR2 SNEGSKA (reference sequence). The CDR3 consists of 14 residues. The CDR3 DNA reads TGCAGTGCCCCTCGGACAGGGGTGAACACTGAAGCTTTCTTT. Its protein product is CSAPRTGVNTEAFF.

This clonotype came up a few times. This chain uses TRBV7-2 with TRBJ2-7, with D unresolved. V lost 0 bases and J lost 1, with 13 bases in between. The CDR3 is made up of 16 amino acids. Germline CDR1 reads SGHTA; CDR2 reads FQGNSA. The CDR3 DNA reads TGTGCCAGCAGCTTAGCCCCAGTAGGTGGATCCTACGAGCAGTACTTC. Its protein is CASSLAPVGGSYEQYF.

The rearrangement links TRBV7-6 to TRBJ2-1, with D unclear. This CDR3 contains 16 residues. Germline CDR1 and CDR2: SGHVS and FNYEAQ. Trimming took off 0 bases at V and 0 bases at J, with 9 bases between the two ends. The CDR3 protein is CASSLAPDYSYNEQFF. The DNA for the CDR3 is TGTGCCAGCAGCTTAGCCCCAGATTACTCCTACAATGAGCAGTTCTTC.

Regarding this clonotype: A much larger clone lies one base from this, so it may be a read error. The CDR3 end shows no conserved phenylalanine or tryptophan, and so a read error is likely. V gene TRBV6-6 combines with J gene TRBJ2-2; D remains unclear. Trimming took 6 bases from V and 7 from J, leaving 9 bases between them. From germline, CDR1 is MNHNY and CDR2 SVGAGI (reference sequence). The length of the CDR3 is 12 residues. CDR3 region: CASSQGLGELFS. The CDR3 bases are TGTGCCAGCAGCCAAGGGCTCGGGGAGCTGTTTTCT.

The chain carries TRBV3-1 and TRBJ2-6; no clear D gene. Germline loops: CDR1 LGHDT, CDR2 YNNKEL (reference sequence). V lost 3 bases to trimming and J lost 4 bases, with 7 bases between them. This CDR3 has 14 residues. The CDR3 coding sequence is TGTGCCAGCAGCCAGTTCGAAGGGGCCAACGTCCTGACTTTC. Amino acids: CASSQFEGANVLTF.

The table lists this clonotype with a few counts. The chain has TRBV27 and TRBJ1-5; D call uncertain. V dropped 5 bases and J dropped 4 bases, with 15 bases sitting between them. There are 15 residues in the CDR3. Germline CDR1 and CDR2: MNHEY and SMNVEV (reference sequence). The CDR3 loop is CASSPTPVRNQPQHF. The CDR3 DNA reads as TGTGCCAGCAGTCCTACCCCCGTACGGAATCAGCCCCAGCATTTT.

This clonotype was found many times. The chain uses TRBV2 and TRBJ2-4; 9 bases align to TRBD1. The germline V gene encodes CDR1 SNHLY and CDR2 FYNNEI. V was pared by 7 bases and J by 6 bases, with 4 bases of the junction left unmatched. CDR3 length: 13 amino acids. This CDR3 reads CASMGTGRNIQYF. Written as DNA, the CDR3 is TGTGCCAGCATGGGGACAGGGCGAAACATTCAGTACTTC.

V usage is TRBV11-2 and J usage is TRBJ2-4; TRBD1 matches 7 bases. J gave up 8 bases and V 8 bases, and 9 bases lay outside the gene matches. The CDR3 length is 13 residues. CDR1 is SGHAT, CDR2 FQNNGV, per germline. In nucleotides, the CDR3 is TGTGCCAGCTCCCGGACAGGTGGGGACATTCAGTACTTC. This translates into CASSRTGGDIQYF.

This rearrangement joins TRBV7-8 to TRBJ2-7; D ambiguous. Trimming shortened V by 8 bases and J by 0 bases, and 11 bases separated the two germline ends. CDR1 and CDR2 (germline): SGHVS, FQNEAQ. The CDR3 totals 13 residues. CDR3 sequence (DNA): TGTGCCAGCGGCCGCAGTTTCTCCTACGAGCAGTACTTC. Amino acids: CASGRSFSYEQYF.

This clonotype was seen ten or more times. V gene TRBV12-3 or TRBV12-4 combines with J gene TRBJ1-2, with 8 nucleotides matching TRBD1. This CDR3 comprises 14 residues. With 6 bases clipped from V and 4 bases from J, the junction kept 7 bases outside the gene matches. The CDR3 bases are TGTGCCAGCAGGCCAGGACAGGGCAGCTATGGCTACACCTTC. This codes for CASRPGQGSYGYTF.

The V and J genes are TRBV10-3 and TRBJ2-1; maybe TRBD2 (5 bases). The CDR3 is 16 amino acids. In germline, CDR1 is ENHRY, CDR2 SYGVKD. Between the trimmed V and J ends, which lost 7 bases and 6 bases, there was a span of 22 bases. The CDR3 coding sequence is TGTGCCATCACTCCGGCACGGGGTGTCAACGGCAATGAGCAGTTCTTC. It specifies CAITPARGVNGNEQFF.

This clonotype was recorded at least ten times. The CDR3 DNA reads as TGTGCCAGCAGACCGGACAGGGAGGGTGAAAAACTGTTTTTT. Encoded protein: CASRPDREGEKLFF. This sequence joins TRBV21-1 and TRBJ1-4; TRBD1 reflects the table's D call only, with no check against the DNA. TRBV21-1 is marked as a pseudogene. This CDR3 is 14 amino acids long.

This clonotype occurred once. A junction boundary mismatches the germline segment, possibly from a read error. This chain joins TRBV30 and TRBJ1-2, with D possibly matching TRBD1 (5 bases). Germline-derived CDR1 and CDR2 are GTSNPN and SVGIG (reference sequence). The CDR3 sequence is 12 residues long. CDR3 sequence reads: CAWSVRDVLRVF. The CDR3 DNA is TGTGCCTGGAGTGTACGGGACGTTCTACGTGTATTC.